This T cell receptor (beta chain) was sequenced in a study of T cell clones after liver transplantation. Study in general: Three of the eight recipients were HCV-positive; the rest had non-autoimmune, non-viral transplant indications. At least one year of complete immunosuppression withdrawal without enzymes over twice normal defined tolerance.

This clone was observed a handful of times. Libraries were prepared by immunoSEQ multiplex PCR; TCRdb keeps only in-frame clonotypes and omits some of them. The profile shows about 51,000 clones, about nine tenths of them singletons. CDR1 and CDR2 from the germline V gene are SGHTA and FQGNSA. CDR3 length: 14 residues. The V gene lost 1 base and the J gene lost 3 bases, with 10 bases spanning the gap. The rearrangement links TRBV7-2 to TRBJ2-7; no clear D gene. Sequencing used CD8+ T cells from blood, obtained 12 months after liver transplant. The sequence came from a human patient who received a liver transplant. The graft donor may account for some of the T cells. The CDR3 nucleotides are TGTGCCAGCAGCTTAGACGAGAAGTACTACGAGCAGTACTTC. It codes for CASSLDEKYYEQYF. Full variable domain (remainder filled in from reference TRBV7-2 and TRBJ2-7): GAGVSQSPSNKVTEKGKDVELRCDPISGHTALYWYRQSLGQGLEFLIYFQGNSAPDKSGLPSDRFSAERTGGSVSTLTIQRTQQEDSAVYLCASSLDEKYYEQYFGPGTRLTVT.